The T cell receptor beta chain described here comes from a study of post-analysis software for immune sequencing data. Of note for this clonotype: Antigen: not known.

Study-level points and caveats: Included in a set of five TRBV segments more frequent in patients than controls were TRBV5-6, TRBV5-1 and TRBV20-1.

Presence of unique molecular identifiers characterized the TCR beta cDNA libraries. MiXCR, applied by TCRdb to the PCR reads, yields one record per CDR3 protein. The sample shows about 770,000 distinct CDR3 sequences, roughly 46% of them seen only once. Germline CDR1 LNHNV, CDR2 YYDKDF (reference sequence). The CDR3 is 13 amino acids. The V gene lost 5 bases and the J gene lost 4 bases, with 9 bases spanning the gap. J is TRBJ2-1 and V is TRBV15, with D perhaps matching TRBD2 (6 bases). What was sequenced was blood. The source of this sequence is a girl aged 5 to 17 with multiple sclerosis. CDR3 region: CATSPGLYNEQFF. Here the CDR3 DNA reads TGTGCCACCAGCCCGGGACTTTACAATGAGCAGTTCTTC.